This passage covers 3 T cell receptor beta chains from one sample sequenced in a study of cytomegalovirus exposure and HLA in healthy donors. Primers included in the PCR were 60 Vbeta and 13 Jbeta primers. Generated by immunoSEQ multiplex PCR, the TCRdb table keeps only in-frame clones and is missing some. Of about 90,000 clones listed, approximately 70% are singletons. Sample: PBMCs. The source of these receptors is a woman aged 50 to 60 in good health and CMV-seropositive.

The CDR3 DNA reads as TGCGCCAGCAGCTTGATAGGCGGGGATAGGTCCTATGGCTACACCTTC. The encoded protein is CASSLIGGDRSYGYTF. The V and J genes are TRBV5-1 and TRBJ1-2; D is ambiguous. The CDR3 has 16 amino acids. From germline, CDR1 is SGHRS and CDR2 YFSETQ. V was trimmed by 1 base and J by 4 bases, leaving 17 bases between them.

The CDR3 sequence: CAWSVRVSGETQYF. In DNA, the CDR3 is TGTGCCTGGAGTGTACGGGTGAGCGGAGAGACCCAGTACTTC. V gene TRBV30 combines with J gene TRBJ2-5; perhaps TRBD2 as D (5 bases). The CDR3 sequence is 14 residues long. Germline CDR1 reads GTSNPN; CDR2 reads SVGIG (reference sequence). The V and J ends lost 0 bases and 4 bases respectively, with 12 bases between them.

This clone has only a few counts. The CDR3 DNA follows: TGCGCCAGCAGCCTTTTGGCCGACACTGAAGCTTTCTTT. It yields the protein CASSLLADTEAFF. The rearrangement joins TRBV4-3 to TRBJ1-1; no clear D gene. V was shortened by 4 bases and J by 3 bases, with 9 bases between the two germline ends. Germline CDR1 and CDR2: LGHNA and YSLEER. The CDR3 extends over 13 amino acids.